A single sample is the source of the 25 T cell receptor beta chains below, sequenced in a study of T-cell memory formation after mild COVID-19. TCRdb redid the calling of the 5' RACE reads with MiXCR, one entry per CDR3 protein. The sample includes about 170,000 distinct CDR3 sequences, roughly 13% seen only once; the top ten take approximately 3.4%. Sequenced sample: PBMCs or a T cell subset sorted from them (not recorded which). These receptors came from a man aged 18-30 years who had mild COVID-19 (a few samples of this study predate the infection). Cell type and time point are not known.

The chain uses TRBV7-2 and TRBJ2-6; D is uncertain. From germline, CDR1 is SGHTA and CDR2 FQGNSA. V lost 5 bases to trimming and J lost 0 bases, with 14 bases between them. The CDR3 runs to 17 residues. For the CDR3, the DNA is TGTGCCAGCAGCGTCCAAGGCCGCAGCTCTGGGGCCAACGTCCTGACTTTC. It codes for CASSVQGRSSGANVLTF.

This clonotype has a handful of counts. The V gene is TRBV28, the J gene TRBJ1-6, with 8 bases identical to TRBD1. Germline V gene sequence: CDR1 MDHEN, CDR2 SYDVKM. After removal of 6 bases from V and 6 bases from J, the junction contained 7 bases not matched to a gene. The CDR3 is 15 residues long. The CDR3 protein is CASRRTGTTNSPLHF. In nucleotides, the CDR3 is TGTGCCAGCAGACGGACAGGGACGACTAATTCACCCCTCCACTTT.

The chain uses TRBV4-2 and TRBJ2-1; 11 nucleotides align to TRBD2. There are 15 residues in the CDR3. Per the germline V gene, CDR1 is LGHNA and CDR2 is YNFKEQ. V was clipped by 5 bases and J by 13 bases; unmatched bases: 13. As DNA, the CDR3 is TGTGCCAGCAGCACGACCGCCGGACTAGCGGGCACACAGTTCTTC. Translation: CASSTTAGLAGTQFF.

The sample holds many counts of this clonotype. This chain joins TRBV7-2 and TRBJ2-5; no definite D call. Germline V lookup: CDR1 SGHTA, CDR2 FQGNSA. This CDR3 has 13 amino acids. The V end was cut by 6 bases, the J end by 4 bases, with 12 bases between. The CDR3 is CASSRKSGETQYF. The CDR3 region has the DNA TGTGCCAGCAGTCGGAAGAGTGGAGAGACCCAGTACTTC.

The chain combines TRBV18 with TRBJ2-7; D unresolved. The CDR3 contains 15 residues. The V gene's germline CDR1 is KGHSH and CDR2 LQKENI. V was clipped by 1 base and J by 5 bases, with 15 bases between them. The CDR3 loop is CASSPLEGSVDEQYV. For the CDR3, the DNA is TGTGCCAGCTCACCACTGGAAGGGTCGGTTGACGAGCAGTACGTC.

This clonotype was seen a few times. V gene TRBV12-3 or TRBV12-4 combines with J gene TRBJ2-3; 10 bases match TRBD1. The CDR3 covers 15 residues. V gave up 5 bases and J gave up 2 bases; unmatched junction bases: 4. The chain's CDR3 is CASSQGTGDTDTQYF. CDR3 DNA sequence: TGTGCCAGCAGTCAGGGGACAGGGGACACAGATACGCAGTATTTT.

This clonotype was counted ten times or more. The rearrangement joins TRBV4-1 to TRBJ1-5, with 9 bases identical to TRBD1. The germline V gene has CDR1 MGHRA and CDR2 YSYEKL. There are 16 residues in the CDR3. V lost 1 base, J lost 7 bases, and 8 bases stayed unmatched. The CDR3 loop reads CASSQGPTGGWQPQHF. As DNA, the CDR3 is TGCGCCAGCAGCCAAGGCCCCACAGGGGGCTGGCAGCCCCAGCATTTT.

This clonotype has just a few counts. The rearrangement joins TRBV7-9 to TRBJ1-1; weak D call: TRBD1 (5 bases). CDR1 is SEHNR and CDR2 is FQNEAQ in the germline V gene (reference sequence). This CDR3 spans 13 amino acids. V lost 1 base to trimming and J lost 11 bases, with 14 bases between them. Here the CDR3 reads CASSLGGTPVAFF. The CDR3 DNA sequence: TGTGCCAGCAGCTTAGGAGGGACCCCAGTGGCTTTCTTT. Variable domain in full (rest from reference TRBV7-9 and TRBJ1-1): DTGVSQNPRHKITKRGQNVTFRCDPISEHNRLYWYRQTLGQGPEFLTYFQNEAQLEKSRLLSDRFSAERPKGSFSTLEIQRTEQGDSAMYLCASSLGGTPVAFFGQGTRLTVV.

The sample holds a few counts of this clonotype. CDR3 amino acids: CASSGSASTDTQYF. Here the CDR3 DNA reads TGTGCCAGCTCCGGAAGCGCCAGCACAGATACGCAGTATTTT. The chain carries TRBV7-3 and TRBJ2-3, with no clear D. Germline assignment: CDR1 SGHTA and CDR2 FQGTGA. The V gene lost 8 bases and the J gene lost 0 bases, with 12 bases spanning the gap. CDR3 length: 14 residues. Together with reference TRBV7-3 and TRBJ2-3, the CDR3 gives the full variable domain: GAGVSQTPSNKVTEKGKYVELRCDPISGHTALYWYRQSLGQGPEFLIYFQGTGAADDSGLPNDRFFAVRPEGSVSTLKIQRTERGDSAVYLCASSGSASTDTQYFGPGTRLTVL.

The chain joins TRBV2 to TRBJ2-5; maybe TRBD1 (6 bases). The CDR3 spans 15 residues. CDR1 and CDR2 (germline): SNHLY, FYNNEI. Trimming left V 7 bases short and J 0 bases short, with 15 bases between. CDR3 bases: TGTGCCAGCACTCAGGGGAACAGCTACCAAGAGACCCAGTACTTC. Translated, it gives CASTQGNSYQETQYF. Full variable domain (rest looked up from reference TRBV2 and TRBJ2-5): EPEVTQTPSHQVTQMGQEVILRCVPISNHLYFYWYRQILGQKVEFLVSFYNNEISEKSEIFDDQFSVERPDGSNFTLKIRSTKLEDSAMYFCASTQGNSYQETQYFGPGTRLLVL.

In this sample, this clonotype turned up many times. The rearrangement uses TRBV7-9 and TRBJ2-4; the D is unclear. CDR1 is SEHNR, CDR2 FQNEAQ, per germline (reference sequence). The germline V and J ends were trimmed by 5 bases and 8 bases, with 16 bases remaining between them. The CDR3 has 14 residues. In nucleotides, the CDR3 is TGTGCCAGCAGCCCACGCCCCGATGGGGACATTCAGTACTTC. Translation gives CASSPRPDGDIQYF.

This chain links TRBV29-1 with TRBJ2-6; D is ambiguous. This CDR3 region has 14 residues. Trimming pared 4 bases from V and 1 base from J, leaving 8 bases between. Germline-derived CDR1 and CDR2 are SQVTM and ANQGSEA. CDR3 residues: CSVVVQSGANVLTF. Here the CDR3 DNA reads TGCAGCGTTGTCGTTCAGTCTGGGGCCAACGTCCTGACTTTC.

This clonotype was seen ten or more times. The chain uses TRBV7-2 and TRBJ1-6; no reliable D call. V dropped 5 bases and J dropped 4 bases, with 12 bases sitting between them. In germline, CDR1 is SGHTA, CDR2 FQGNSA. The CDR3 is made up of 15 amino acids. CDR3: CASSPPMQYNSPLHF. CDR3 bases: TGTGCCAGCAGCCCCCCCATGCAGTATAATTCACCCCTCCACTTT.

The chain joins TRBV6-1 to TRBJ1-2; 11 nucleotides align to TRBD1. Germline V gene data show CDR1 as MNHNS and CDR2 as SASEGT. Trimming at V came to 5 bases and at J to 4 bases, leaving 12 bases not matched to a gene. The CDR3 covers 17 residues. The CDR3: CASSRHLGQGVGYGYTF. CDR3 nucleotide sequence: TGTGCCAGCAGTAGACATCTGGGACAGGGGGTCGGCTATGGCTACACCTTC.

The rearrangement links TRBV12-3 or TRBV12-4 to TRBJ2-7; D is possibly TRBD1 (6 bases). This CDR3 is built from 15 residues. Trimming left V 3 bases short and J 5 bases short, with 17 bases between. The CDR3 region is CASSFPPGQGNEQYV. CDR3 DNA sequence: TGTGCCAGCAGTTTTCCACCGGGACAAGGTAACGAGCAGTACGTC.

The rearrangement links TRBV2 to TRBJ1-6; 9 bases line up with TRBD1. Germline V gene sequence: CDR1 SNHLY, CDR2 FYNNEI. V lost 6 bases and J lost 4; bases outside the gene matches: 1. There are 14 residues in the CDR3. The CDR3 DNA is TGTGCCAGCAGCGACAGGGGGTATAATTCACCCCTCCACTTT. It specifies CASSDRGYNSPLHF.

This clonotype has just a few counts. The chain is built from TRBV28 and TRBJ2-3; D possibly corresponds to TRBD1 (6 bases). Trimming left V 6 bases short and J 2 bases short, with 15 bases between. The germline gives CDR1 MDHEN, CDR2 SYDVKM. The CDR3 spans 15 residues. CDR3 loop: CASSDPGEATDTQYF. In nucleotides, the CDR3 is TGTGCCAGCAGCGACCCAGGGGAAGCCACAGATACGCAGTATTTT.

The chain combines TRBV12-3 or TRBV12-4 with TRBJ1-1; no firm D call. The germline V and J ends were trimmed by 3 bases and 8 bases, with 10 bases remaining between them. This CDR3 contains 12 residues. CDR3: CASSFLVKEAFF. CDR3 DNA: TGTGCCAGCAGTTTTTTAGTGAAGGAAGCTTTCTTT.

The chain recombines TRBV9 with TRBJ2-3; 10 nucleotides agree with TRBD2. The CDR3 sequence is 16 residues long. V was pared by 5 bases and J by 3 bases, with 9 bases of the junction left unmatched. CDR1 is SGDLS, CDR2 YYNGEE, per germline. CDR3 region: CASSPNVGLATDTQYF. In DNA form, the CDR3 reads TGTGCCAGCAGTCCCAATGTGGGACTAGCGACAGATACGCAGTATTTT.

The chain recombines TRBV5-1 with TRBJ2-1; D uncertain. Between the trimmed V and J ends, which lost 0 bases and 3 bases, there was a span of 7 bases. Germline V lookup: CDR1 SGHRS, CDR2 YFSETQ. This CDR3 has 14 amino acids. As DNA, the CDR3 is TGCGCCAGCAGCTTGGAGAGCAGCTACAATGAGCAGTTCTTC. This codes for CASSLESSYNEQFF. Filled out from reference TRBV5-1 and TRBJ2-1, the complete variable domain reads KAGVTQTPRYLIKTRGQQVTLSCSPISGHRSVSWYQQTPGQGLQFLFEYFSETQRNKGNFPGRFSGRQFSNSRSEMNVSTLELGDSALYLCASSLESSYNEQFFGPGTRLTVL.

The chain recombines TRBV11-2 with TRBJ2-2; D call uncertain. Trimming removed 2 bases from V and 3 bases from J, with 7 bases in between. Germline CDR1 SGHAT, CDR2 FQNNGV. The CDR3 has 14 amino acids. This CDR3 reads CASSLKTYTGELFF. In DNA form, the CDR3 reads TGTGCCAGCAGCTTAAAGACGTACACCGGGGAGCTGTTTTTT.

Here the CDR3 DNA reads TGTGCCAGCAGCTTGACTGCGGCAGATACGCAGTATTTT. It encodes CASSLTAADTQYF. The chain recombines TRBV9 with TRBJ2-3; D gene ambiguous. This CDR3 comprises 13 residues. Germline values: CDR1 SGDLS, CDR2 YYNGEE. V was trimmed by 4 bases and J by 4 bases, leaving 10 bases between them.

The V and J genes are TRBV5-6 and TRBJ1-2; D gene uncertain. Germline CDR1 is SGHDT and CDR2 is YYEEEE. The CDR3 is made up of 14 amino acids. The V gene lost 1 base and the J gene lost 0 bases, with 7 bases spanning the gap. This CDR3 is CASSLSGANYGYTF. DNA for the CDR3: TGTGCCAGCAGCTTGAGTGGGGCTAACTATGGCTACACCTTC.

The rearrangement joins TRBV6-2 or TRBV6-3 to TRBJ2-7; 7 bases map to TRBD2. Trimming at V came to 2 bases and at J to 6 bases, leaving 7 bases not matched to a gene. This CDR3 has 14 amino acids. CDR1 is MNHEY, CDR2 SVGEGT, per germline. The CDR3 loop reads CASSYGGSIAEQYF. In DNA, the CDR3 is TGTGCCAGCAGTTACGGCGGGAGTATAGCCGAGCAGTACTTC.

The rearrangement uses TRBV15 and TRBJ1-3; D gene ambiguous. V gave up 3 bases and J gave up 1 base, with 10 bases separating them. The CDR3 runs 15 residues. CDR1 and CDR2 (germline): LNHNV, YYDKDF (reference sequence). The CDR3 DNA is TGTGCCACCAGCAGTACTCGGGCATCTGGAAACACCATATATTTT. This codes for CATSSTRASGNTIYF.